Listed below are T cell receptor beta chains from one sample, sequenced in a study of blood T cell repertoires in COVID-19. Measured with immunoSEQ multiplex PCR; TCRdb has only the in-frame clones, and not every one. The table shows some 230,000 clones, with roughly four fifths occurring only once. What was sequenced was peripheral blood. The receptors shown here come from a young woman who had recovered from COVID-19. The CDR3 runs from the conserved cysteine through the conserved F or W.

V gene | CDR3 protein
TRBV5-1 | CASNTDPPTSANEQYF
TRBV7-2 | CASSLNAGGGQPQHF
TRBV9 | CASSSPGAGIETQYF
TRBV5-1 | CASSSTGSNSPLHF
TRBV5-1 | CASSPRTSGGYEQYF
TRBV6-5 | CASHPGSSYNSPLHF
TRBV13 | CASSPKGAGNTIYF
TRBV7-9 | CASSPGLAGGQVYNEQFF
TRBV7-2 | CASSPTGTGSSGNTIYF
TRBV19 | CASSIDATGGPEETQYF
TRBV27 | CASSLSGRGYSNQPQHF
TRBV7-9 | CASSDQGGGYTF
TRBV19 | CASSTARASGELFF
TRBV12-3/TRBV12-4 | CASSFMGPGHLNF
TRBV7-9 | CASSPPGGASETQYF
TRBV28 | CASSSSGAYNSPLHF
TRBV7-9 | CASSQGNSHETQYF
TRBV29-1 | CSAHTGSDNSPLHF
TRBV11-1 | CASSSQAPLNTEAFF
TRBV7-2 | CASSVHRQGRAYEQYF
TRBV19 | CASRQSTNTGELFF
TRBV7-2 | CASSPAASGSPWGEQYF
TRBV6-5 | CASTYTDRNTEAFF
TRBV10-3 | CAISEGGTSYEQYF
TRBV2 | CASSEAKGRSNQPQHF
TRBV18 | CASSPSQIYEQYF
TRBV5-1 | CASSFRDSTYEQYF
TRBV27 | CASSYGQGAGYTF
TRBV28 | CASTRLGASSSNTEAFF
TRBV3-1/TRBV3-2 | CASSQVRGRIRETQYF
TRBV19 | CASSVWTSGFPYEQYF
TRBV7-3 | CASSLIAGGPGAGELFF
TRBV7-9 | CASSPDMNTEAFF
TRBV19 | CASSILDREAQPQHF
TRBV6-4 | CASSYVLNTEAFF
TRBV12-5 | CASGLADSGYTF
TRBV4-1 | CASSQVGETDTQYF
TRBV29-1 | CSVAGTGGPPGANVLTF
TRBV19 | CASSALTGNTQYF
TRBV3-1/TRBV3-2 | CASSQDRVFTGELFF
TRBV9 | CASSVGQGAGNTIYF
TRBV5-1 | CASSLGSQGAEAFF
TRBV19 | CASRWGRGTEAFF
TRBV5-4 | CASSFMGLAGEDEQFF
TRBV9 | CASSVSSGSADTQYF
TRBV18 | CASSPSREGAFF